Listed here are 5 T cell receptor beta chains from one sample, sequenced in a study of T cells after yellow fever vaccination. TCRdb analysed the 5' RACE reads with MiXCR anew, one entry per CDR3 protein. The sample consists of nearly 300,000 distinct CDR3 sequences, roughly 8.7% of them appearing once. Sample: CD4+ T cells sorted from PBMCs, taken 5 days after the yellow fever booster vaccination. These receptors originate from a man aged 18-30 years who received the YFV17D yellow fever vaccine.

This clonotype has a handful of counts. CDR3 nucleotide sequence: TGCAGCGTTGAGGTCCAGGGACGGCGAGAGACCCAGTACTTC. It encodes CSVEVQGRRETQYF. The chain carries TRBV29-1 and TRBJ2-5; D may match TRBD1 or TRBD2 (5 bases each). The CDR3 runs to 14 residues. Germline CDR1 SQVTM, CDR2 ANQGSEA. Trimming took off 3 bases at V and 4 bases at J, with 15 bases between the two ends.

The gene calls are TRBV5-1 and TRBJ2-1; D is ambiguous. CDR3 size: 14 residues. Germline-derived CDR1 and CDR2 are SGHRS and YFSETQ. V was cut by 2 bases and J by 4 bases, with 10 bases left in between. DNA for the CDR3: TGCGCCAGCAGCTTCCTCTCCCATTACAATGAGCAGTTCTTC. Its translation is CASSFLSHYNEQFF.

This clonotype was seen more than once but under ten times. The gene calls are TRBV20-1 and TRBJ2-2; 8 positions match TRBD1. Per germline, CDR1 DFQATT and CDR2 SNEGSKA (reference sequence). V was pared by 2 bases and J by 5 bases, with 7 bases of the junction left unmatched. The CDR3 sequence is 15 residues long. CDR3: CSARQYGQGTGELFF. The CDR3 DNA reads as TGCAGTGCTAGACAGTACGGACAGGGTACCGGGGAGCTGTTTTTT.

This clonotype was observed a handful of times. The rearrangement links TRBV30 to TRBJ2-7, with D perhaps TRBD2 (7 bases). Trimming took off 0 bases at V and 3 bases at J, with 12 bases between the two ends. Germline V lookup: CDR1 GTSNPN, CDR2 SVGIG (reference sequence). The CDR3 is 14 amino acids. The CDR3 sequence is CAWSVGAGDYEQYF. CDR3 sequence (DNA): TGTGCCTGGAGTGTGGGGGCGGGGGACTACGAGCAGTACTTC. The full variable domain, in which reference TRBV30 and TRBJ2-7 provide the parts outside the CDR3, is SQTIHQWPATLVQPVGSPLSLECTVEGTSNPNLYWYRQAAGRGLQLLFYSVGIGQISSEVPQNLSASRPQDRQFILSSKKLLLSDSGFYLCAWSVGAGDYEQYFGPGTRLTVT.

This clonotype was recorded at least ten times. The gene calls are TRBV2 and TRBJ2-7; 11 bases map to TRBD2. The trim removed 2 bases at V and 4 bases at J, leaving 4 bases unmatched. The CDR3 sequence is 15 residues long. CDR1 and CDR2 from the germline V gene are SNHLY and FYNNEI. The CDR3 DNA sequence: TGTGCCAGCAGTGAAACCGGGACTAGCGGTTACGAGCAGTACTTC. Encoded protein: CASSETGTSGYEQYF.